This T cell receptor (beta chain) was sequenced during a study of cytomegalovirus exposure and HLA in healthy donors. Study results and caveats: Reports showed the classifier diagnosing cytomegalovirus status with high specificity and sensitivity. It was confirmed in vitro that a few of the CMV-associated chains were specific for CMV antigens. Rarity marked most TCR sequences, yet some public TCRs occurred in many donors.

Some clones are missing from TCRdb's copy, which holds only in-frame ones; the method was immunoSEQ multiplex PCR. Among approximately 99,000 clones listed, around 95% were seen once. The germline V and J ends were trimmed by 9 bases and 3 bases, with 17 bases remaining between them. Germline V gene data show CDR1 as MDHEN and CDR2 as SYDVKM. This CDR3 is 14 amino acids long. This clone was seen just once. The antigen is undetermined. This TCR came from a woman under 30 in good health and CMV-seronegative. This chain links TRBV28 with TRBJ1-1, with D tentatively TRBD1 (6 bases). What was sequenced was PBMCs. CDR3 protein: CASAYTGIDTEAFF. In DNA, the CDR3 is TGTGCCAGTGCTTACACAGGGATTGACACTGAAGCTTTCTTT.